This T cell receptor beta chain was observed in a study of shared clonotypes between healthy human individuals (dated by TCRdb to the early 2020s). For the wider study: A couple of women and a few men aged 18 to 49 years were included in the cohort. Libraries were prepared and TCR repertoires were sequenced by different laboratories using diverse techniques, in order to increase sequencing depth and limit assay-specific biases. To estimate repertoire size and how much clonotype sharing occurs between individuals, the study deeply sequenced the blood TCR repertoires of five or six healthy adults. Leukapheresis yielded between about 0.85 and 9 billion PBMCs per donor.

Donors were healthy HIV-negative adults with no recently reported acute infections or vaccinations. Only Caucasian adults living in Nashville, Tennessee, USA were represented among the donors. For unsorted samples, tens of millions of PBMCs were counted and genomic DNA was extracted with the QIAamp DNA Blood Mini kit. After blood collection by leukapheresis, PBMCs were isolated using Ficoll-Histopaque density gradient centrifugation and then cryopreserved in the vapor phase of liquid nitrogen. The germline V gene yields KGHSH for CDR1 and LQKENI for CDR2. Relative to germline, V is 2 bases shorter and J is 0 bases shorter, with 13 bases between their ends. The CDR3 covers 17 residues, taking in both the cysteine and the phenylalanine. Of all the DNA, just the CDR3 is kept, 51 bases in frame from base 1. TCR CDR3 regions were amplified from genomic DNA by multiplex PCR using the deep immunoSEQ assay. For each cell subset, the extracted genomic DNA was distributed evenly across all wells of several immunoSEQ 96-well plates, and each plate served as one replicate. For unsorted PBMC, each replicate PCR was loaded with roughly 330 ng genomic DNA, equivalent to about 33,000 T cell genomes. Ten immunoSEQ deep assay plates were used to sequence the unsorted PBMC genomic DNA. Purified libraries were measured with a Qubit 3.0 fluorometer, size-checked on a Bioanalyzer 2100, and measured again with the KAPA Library Quantification kit. Each immunoSEQ 96-well plate was sequenced on its own single-read 150-cycle Illumina NextSeq 550 flow cell. The paper's processing steps were these. Because the immunoSEQ output held only junctional sequences and lacked quality scores, the filtering could not match the filtering applied to full-length reads. To assign V/J genes and CDR3, sequences were annotated against IMGT germline references using PyIR, a Python wrapper for IgBLAST v1.9. Any read was removed if the V/J assignment was weak (E-value above 1e-6), the CDR3 was missing, or the read contained stop codons, out-of-frame junctions, or ambiguous translated residues. V3J clonotypes were defined as sequences sharing an identical inferred V gene, J gene, and CDR3 amino acid sequence. Percentage overlap between repertoires was computed as shared unique clonotypes divided by the size of the smaller repertoire. Repertoire richness was assessed with RTK rarefaction, the Chao1 estimator, and Recon v2.1 estimates of unobserved clonotypes. In TCRdb, the immuneACCESS table is reduced to in-frame sequences with V and J assigned. These tables do not hold every clone; where another copy was compared, an unresolved V gene accounts for under half, and the others remain unexplained. The DNA gave D and trimming, while V, J and clone size come from that table. The sample yields hundreds of thousands of clones; approximately 71% were counted once. Clones ranked in the top ten supply around 12% of the sample.

This clone was seen a few times. The clone's antigen remains unknown. The record has no base qualities; no much larger clone is one base away. General conclusions and limits of the study: Pairwise subsampling led to the expectation that sequencing depth would affect the degree of clonotype sharing among donors. Only blood was sampled, and tissue TCR repertoires likely differ from those in blood. The genetic and exposure-history diversity represented was limited by the small number of donors.

Sequencing was performed on PBMCs. The source is a woman in her 40s in good health. Some clones in this sample may be carry-over from other donors' samples. The V gene is TRBV18 and the J gene is TRBJ1-4, with the D gene too uncertain to name. CDR3 reads: CASSPGPNPATNEKLFF. Read as DNA, the sequence is TGTGCCAGCTCACCAGGACCGAATCCTGCAACTAATGAAAAACTGTTTTTT. Reference TRBV18 and TRBJ1-4 proteins supply the regions before and after the CDR3; the full variable domain is: NAGVMQNPRHLVRRRGQEARLRCSPMKGHSHVYWYRQLPEEGLKFMVYLQKENIIDESGMPKERFSAEFPKEGPSILRIQQVVRGDSAAYFCASSPGPNPATNEKLFFGSGTQLSVL.